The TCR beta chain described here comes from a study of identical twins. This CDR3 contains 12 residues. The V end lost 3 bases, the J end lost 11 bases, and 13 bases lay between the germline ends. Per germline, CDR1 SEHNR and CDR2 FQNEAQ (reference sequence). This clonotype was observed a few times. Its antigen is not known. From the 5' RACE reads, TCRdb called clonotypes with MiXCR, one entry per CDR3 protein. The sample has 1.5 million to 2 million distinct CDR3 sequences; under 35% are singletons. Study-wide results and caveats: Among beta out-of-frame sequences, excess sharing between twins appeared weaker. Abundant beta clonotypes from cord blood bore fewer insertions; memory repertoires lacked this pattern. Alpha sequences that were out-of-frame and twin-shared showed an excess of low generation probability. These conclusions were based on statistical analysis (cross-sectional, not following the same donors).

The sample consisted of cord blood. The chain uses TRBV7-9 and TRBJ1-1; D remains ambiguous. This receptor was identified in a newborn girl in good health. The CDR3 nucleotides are TGTGCCAGCAGCTTTGAAGGGCCTGGGGCTTTCTTT. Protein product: CASSFEGPGAFF.